The rows below give T cell receptor beta chains drawn from one sample of a study of cytomegalovirus exposure and HLA in healthy donors. The table came from immunoSEQ multiplex PCR; TCRdb's copy has only in-frame clones and leaves some out. The data contain about 120,000 clones, 55% to 65% of them seen just once; the ten biggest clones take up 10%. Input material: PBMCs. The receptors shown here come from a middle-aged man in good health and CMV-seropositive. Both conserved end residues are part of each CDR3.

j_gene: TRBJ2-7; v_gene: TRBV27; CDR3aa: CASSQGVRDEQYF
j_gene: TRBJ1-5; v_gene: TRBV19; CDR3aa: CASSTTTGNQPQHF
j_gene: TRBJ1-3; v_gene: TRBV5-5; CDR3aa: CASSGETGSTIYF
j_gene: TRBJ2-2; v_gene: TRBV4-3; CDR3aa: CASSQESSGTGELFF
j_gene: TRBJ2-7; v_gene: TRBV7-9; CDR3aa: CASSVEGLAGGRSSYEQYF
j_gene: TRBJ1-3; v_gene: TRBV27; CDR3aa: CASSFLPLTGNTIYF
j_gene: TRBJ2-1; v_gene: TRBV11-3; CDR3aa: CASSLGTGLWNEQFF
j_gene: TRBJ2-1; v_gene: TRBV7-2; CDR3aa: CASRGGGSGASSYNEQFF
j_gene: TRBJ2-6; v_gene: TRBV7-9; CDR3aa: CASSPRTGGANVLTF
j_gene: TRBJ2-1; v_gene: TRBV9; CDR3aa: CASSAPGAPSYNEQFF
j_gene: TRBJ2-1; v_gene: TRBV19; CDR3aa: CASKADYNEQFF
j_gene: TRBJ2-3; v_gene: TRBV6-1; CDR3aa: CASSETGYDTDTQYF
j_gene: TRBJ2-7; v_gene: TRBV10-1; CDR3aa: CASSEFSAGGPYEQYF
j_gene: TRBJ1-4; v_gene: TRBV9; CDR3aa: CASSIRDSPAGPRKLFF
j_gene: TRBJ2-7; v_gene: TRBV10-3; CDR3aa: CAISESRAGGHEQYF
j_gene: TRBJ2-3; v_gene: TRBV9; CDR3aa: CASSVGSGVGGAADTQYF
j_gene: TRBJ2-1; v_gene: TRBV5-1; CDR3aa: CASSLGLAKRVDEQFF
j_gene: TRBJ2-7; v_gene: TRBV25-1; CDR3aa: CASSEGGGGEQYF
j_gene: TRBJ2-1; v_gene: TRBV11-2; CDR3aa: CASSLDSGGLAGGRDEQFF
j_gene: TRBJ2-7; v_gene: TRBV5-1; CDR3aa: CASSGTENYEQYF
j_gene: TRBJ1-1; v_gene: TRBV10-3; CDR3aa: CATTGGGTEAFF
j_gene: TRBJ2-2; v_gene: TRBV9; CDR3aa: CASSVDGDTGELFF
j_gene: TRBJ1-6; v_gene: TRBV7-9; CDR3aa: CASSSRQGASPLHF
j_gene: TRBJ1-3; v_gene: TRBV18; CDR3aa: CASSPPSLTQAGNTIYF
j_gene: TRBJ2-4; v_gene: TRBV5-4; CDR3aa: CASSLEGVASKNIQYF
j_gene: TRBJ2-6; v_gene: TRBV27; CDR3aa: CASSLGAPGGANVLTF
j_gene: TRBJ2-5; v_gene: TRBV2; CDR3aa: CASSEFGTGVETQYF
j_gene: TRBJ1-2; v_gene: TRBV7-3; CDR3aa: CASSSAGGNYGYTF
j_gene: TRBJ1-5; v_gene: TRBV6-1; CDR3aa: CASKWEGNQPQHF
j_gene: TRBJ2-7; v_gene: TRBV6-5; CDR3aa: CASSPGLSSYEQYF
j_gene: TRBJ2-5; v_gene: TRBV5-4; CDR3aa: CASSSGQLGQETQYF
j_gene: TRBJ2-1; v_gene: TRBV6-5; CDR3aa: CASSYRRAGGYNEQFF